Listed below are T cell receptor beta chains from one sample, sequenced in a study of blood T cell repertoires in COVID-19. Clones were sequenced by immunoSEQ multiplex PCR, and TCRdb holds only the in-frame ones, with some missing. The sample includes under 250,000 clones, around 84% seen only once; the top ten take around a tenth. Sequencing was performed on peripheral blood. The source is a man aged 50-60 years with COVID-19, enrolled during active disease. The CDR3 runs from the conserved cysteine through the conserved F or W.

v_gene,len,CDR3aa
TRBV4-1,17,CASSQEVLAGAYNEQFF
TRBV29-1,15,CSVATSGSTQETQYF
TRBV7-8,15,CASSYSESSNQPQHF
TRBV5-4,12,CASSFPGYEQYF
TRBV18,17,CASSPPGTGAVVGEAFF
TRBV30,15,CAWSAGILATYEQYF
TRBV12-3/TRBV12-4,13,CASSLQDTGELFF
TRBV6-5,15,CASSYSLAVKETQYF
TRBV5-5,15,CASSFETHSGNTIYF
TRBV27,17,CASRTGTSGQYYNEQFF
TRBV10-1,16,CASSESIAGVVDTQYF
TRBV18,15,CASSPPGTGYTEAFF
TRBV9,15,CASSVSPDWATEAFF
TRBV3-1/TRBV3-2,14,CASSLQGIGYEQYF
TRBV19,18,CASSIVGREVGNTGELFF
TRBV6-4,14,CASSESGLNTEAFF
TRBV2,13,CAGGTEMNTEAFF
TRBV5-1,14,CASSLDGVTDTQYF
TRBV28,15,CASSGTSGGNNEQFF
TRBV14,13,CASSQVPGYGYTF
TRBV29-1,15,CSSRGGSGSIYEQFF
TRBV5-1,16,CASSPTSGGSTDTQYF
TRBV4-1,14,CASSQVYREDTIYF
TRBV5-1,13,CASSFEGENIQYF
TRBV10-3,13,CAISEGHNYGYTF
TRBV6-5,13,CASSQEARNTIYF
TRBV10-3,19,CAISEAGTSGGHSYNEQFF
TRBV4-3,14,CASSFAGGQETQYF
TRBV7-3,15,CASSPGLADRDTQYF
TRBV10-3,15,CAISGEAGAEETQYF
TRBV6-5,14,CASSYAGETYEQYF
TRBV6-5,13,CASRDRGLTEAFF
TRBV10-3,14,CATHQRENTGELFF
TRBV11-2,13,CASSLQYTGELFF
TRBV7-2,16,CASSFPGGDPYNEQFF
TRBV11-1,14,CASSLESVIGARFF
TRBV7-9,18,CASSFRTGWVPANEKLFF
TRBV27,17,CASSIRIPTGRAEKLFF
TRBV19,17,CASSSRGSRFTNEKLFF
TRBV4-3,15,CASSPARISGNTIYF
TRBV2,10,CASSTGTQYF
TRBV6-5,14,CASSSRGRVGELFF
TRBV7-3,12,CASRHRIYEQYF
TRBV7-6,14,CASSLASQGTEQFF
TRBV18,14,CASSFDRGDQPQHF
TRBV24-1,15,CAPDRGQVTNTEAFF
TRBV6-2/TRBV6-3,19,CASSPGRTSGRGGANVLTF
TRBV6-5,15,CASRPTGAANEKLFF